These 9 T cell receptor beta chains originate from one sample sequenced in a study of blood T cell repertoires in COVID-19. Method: immunoSEQ multiplex PCR; TCRdb's copy keeps in-frame clones and lacks some. The sample yields more than 65,000 clones, 91% seen once. Sequenced input: peripheral blood. These receptors all come from a human donor in a cohort sampled during active COVID-19.

V is TRBV28 and J is TRBJ2-7, with 10 bases lining up with TRBD1. Germline V gene data show CDR1 as MDHEN and CDR2 as SYDVKM. The CDR3 covers 15 residues. Unmatched junction bases numbered 3, after V lost 2 bases and J lost 2 bases. CDR3 DNA sequence: TGTGCCAGCAGTTTAATGACAGGGGGCACCTACGAGCAGTACTTC. Translated, it gives CASSLMTGGTYEQYF. The full variable domain, its missing parts supplied by reference TRBV28 and TRBJ2-7, is DVKVTQSSRYLVKRTGEKVFLECVQDMDHENMFWYRQDPGLGLRLIYFSYDVKMKEKGDIPEGYSVSREKKERFSLILESASTNQTSMYLCASSLMTGGTYEQYFGPGTRLTVT.

This CDR3 reads CSVEAVEGYTF. CDR3 nucleotides: TGCAGCGTTGAGGCAGTGGAGGGCTACACCTTC. This chain connects TRBV29-1 to TRBJ1-2; D not certain. Trimming cost V 3 bases and J 8 bases, with 10 bases left between them. The CDR3 sequence is 11 residues long. Germline CDR1 reads SQVTM; CDR2 reads ANQGSEA.

The V and J genes are TRBV2 and TRBJ1-2; D not certain. From germline, CDR1 is SNHLY and CDR2 FYNNEI. The CDR3 length is 16 residues. Deletions cut 6 bases from V and 3 bases from J, with 20 bases between. Here the CDR3 DNA reads TGTGCCAGCAGACCCAAGTACTTGACACTCCACTATGGCTACACCTTC. Translated, it gives CASRPKYLTLHYGYTF.

J is TRBJ2-7 and V is TRBV2; 14 nucleotides match TRBD2. Germline V gene data show CDR1 as SNHLY and CDR2 as FYNNEI. V shed 8 bases and J 1 base; nucleotides not matched to a gene: 7. There are 16 residues in the CDR3. The CDR3 DNA reads as TGTGCCAGCTCGCCTGGACTAGCGGGGGGATCCTACGAGCAGTACTTC. Its translation is CASSPGLAGGSYEQYF. The variable domain in full, completed from reference TRBV2 and TRBJ2-7, reads EPEVTQTPSHQVTQMGQEVILRCVPISNHLYFYWYRQILGQKVEFLVSFYNNEISEKSEIFDDQFSVERPDGSNFTLKIRSTKLEDSAMYFCASSPGLAGGSYEQYFGPGTRLTVT.

The rearrangement joins TRBV7-8 to TRBJ2-7; possible D gene TRBD1, 6 bases. Trimming cost V 3 bases and J 2 bases, with 11 bases left between them. In germline, CDR1 is SGHVS, CDR2 FQNEAQ. The length of the CDR3 is 14 residues. The CDR3: CASSFGTRAYEQYF. CDR3 nucleotide sequence: TGTGCCAGCAGCTTCGGGACACGAGCCTACGAGCAGTACTTC. Using reference TRBV7-8 and TRBJ2-7 for the parts outside the CDR3, the full variable domain is GAGVSQSPRYKVAKRGQDVALRCDPISGHVSLFWYQQALGQGPEFLTYFQNEAQLDKSGLPSDRFFAERPEGSVSTLKIQRTQQEDSAVYLCASSFGTRAYEQYFGPGTRLTVT.

This chain links TRBV27 with TRBJ1-6; D uncertain. The germline V gene encodes CDR1 MNHEY and CDR2 SMNVEV (reference sequence). The CDR3 consists of 17 residues. V gave up 2 bases and J gave up 9 bases, with 20 bases separating them. The CDR3 sequence: CASSLGTDQAPSSPLHF. CDR3 bases: TGTGCCAGCAGTTTAGGAACAGACCAGGCCCCCAGTTCACCCCTCCACTTT.

The CDR3 loop reads CASSLAGVSTDTQYF. The CDR3 DNA follows: TGCGCCAGCAGCTTGGCCGGGGTCAGCACAGATACGCAGTATTTT. The V and J genes are TRBV5-1 and TRBJ2-3; maybe TRBD2 (5 bases). CDR3 size: 15 residues. Trimming stripped 0 bases from V and 0 bases from J, with 8 bases between. The germline V gene has CDR1 SGHRS and CDR2 YFSETQ. Full variable domain (remainder filled in from reference TRBV5-1 and TRBJ2-3): KAGVTQTPRYLIKTRGQQVTLSCSPISGHRSVSWYQQTPGQGLQFLFEYFSETQRNKGNFPGRFSGRQFSNSRSEMNVSTLELGDSALYLCASSLAGVSTDTQYFGPGTRLTVL.

The rearrangement uses TRBV27 and TRBJ2-7; 8 positions match TRBD2. The CDR3 is made up of 12 amino acids. V dropped 2 bases and J dropped 7; count of bases not matched to a gene: 1. The germline CDR1 and CDR2 sequences are MNHEY and SMNVEV (reference sequence). CDR3 sequence: CASSLRGGEQYF. CDR3 coding DNA: TGTGCCAGCAGTTTACGCGGGGGGGAGCAGTACTTC.

The chain links TRBV5-1 to TRBJ2-1, with a tentative D call TRBD2 (6 bases). The V end lost 4 bases, the J end lost 8 bases, and 16 bases lay between the germline ends. The CDR3 runs 14 residues. CDR1 is SGHRS and CDR2 is YFSETQ in the germline V gene. CDR3 amino acids: CASSPSRGTHEQFF. The CDR3 DNA reads as TGCGCCAGCAGCCCGTCGCGGGGTACGCATGAGCAGTTCTTC.